This TCR beta chain emerged from a study of control samples from healthy donors and cancer patients. The CDR3 contains 13 residues. The germline V gene has CDR1 ENHRY and CDR2 SYGVKD. V was pared by 3 bases and J by 8 bases, with 13 bases between. This table comes from immunoSEQ multiplex PCR, and its TCRdb copy is limited to in-frame clones, with some not included. The data show 100,000 to 150,000 clones, roughly 92% seen once. The clonotype was recovered from a man aged 18 to 29 in good health. The gene calls are TRBV10-3 and TRBJ1-2, with D tentatively TRBD1 (5 bases). Sequencing input: blood. The CDR3 reads CAISEGEGDGYTF. The DNA for the CDR3 is TGTGCCATCAGTGAAGGGGAAGGGGACGGCTACACCTTC.